This TCR beta chain was captured in a study of monozygotic twins with inflammatory bowel disease. TCRdb reprocessed the 5' RACE reads; each CDR3 protein has one entry and no DNA is given. The table lists more than 300,000 distinct CDR3 sequences, with just over 2.5% in the top ten. Germline V CDR1 and CDR2: SGHRS, YFSETQ. The CDR3 totals 14 residues. The sequence was collected from a human donor with ulcerative colitis or Crohn's disease, or a healthy co-twin of an affected twin (not recorded which). Sequenced input: blood. The gene calls are TRBV5-1 and TRBJ2-7; TCRdb lists TRBD1, though no DNA is available to test this call. This CDR3 reads CASSSMTGADEQYF.